The clone carrying this T cell receptor (beta chain) has only a few counts. Its antigen is still unknown. This specimen belongs to a study of cytotoxic CD8 clonotypes in ibrutinib-treated CLL. V lost 6 bases, J lost 8 bases, and 11 bases lay in between. Germline V lookup: CDR1 MDHEN, CDR2 SYDVKM. This CDR3 has 12 amino acids. Using immunoSEQ multiplex PCR, the repertoire was profiled, and TCRdb retains in-frame clones only, with some absent. Among about 300,000 clones, around 77% were seen once, and the ten largest hold roughly 5.7%. Study-wide results and caveats: Among the clonotypes, public ones were uncommon and contracted or held stable on treatment. Patients had baseline clonality above age-matched healthy donors, and this clonality moved with circulating CD8+ T-cell counts.

The receptor was isolated from a human donor with chronic lymphocytic leukemia. Material: PBMCs, obtained at disease progression, from a patient treated with ibrutinib. This sequence joins TRBV28 and TRBJ2-1; D ambiguous. The CDR3 sequence: CASSNDRYEQFF. DNA of the CDR3: TGTGCCAGCAGCAACGACCGATATGAGCAGTTCTTC.